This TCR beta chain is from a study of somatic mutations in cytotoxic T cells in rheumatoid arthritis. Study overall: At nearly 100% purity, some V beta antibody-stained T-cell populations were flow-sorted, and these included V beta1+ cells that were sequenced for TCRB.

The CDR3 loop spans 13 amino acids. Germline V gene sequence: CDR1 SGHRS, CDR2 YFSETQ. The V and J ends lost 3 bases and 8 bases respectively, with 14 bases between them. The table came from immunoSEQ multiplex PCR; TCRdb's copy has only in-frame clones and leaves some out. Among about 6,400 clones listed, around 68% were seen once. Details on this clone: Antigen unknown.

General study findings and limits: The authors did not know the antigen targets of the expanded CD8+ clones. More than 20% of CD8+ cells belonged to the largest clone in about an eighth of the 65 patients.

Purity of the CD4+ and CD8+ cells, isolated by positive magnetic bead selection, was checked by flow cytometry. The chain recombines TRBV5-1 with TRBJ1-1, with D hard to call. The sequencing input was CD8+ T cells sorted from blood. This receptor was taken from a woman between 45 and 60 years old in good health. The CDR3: CASSSRPEEEAFF. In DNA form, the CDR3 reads TGCGCCAGCAGCTCACGGCCGGAGGAAGAAGCTTTCTTT.